Listed here are 17 T cell receptor beta chains from one sample, sequenced in a study of T cells of healthy individuals. TCRdb processed the 5' RACE reads anew with MiXCR; each CDR3 protein has one entry. The sample records nearly 100,000 distinct CDR3 sequences, approximately 16% being singletons. These receptors all stem from a human donor in good health.

In its sample, this clonotype was seen a few times. V and J are TRBV10-3 and TRBJ2-7; 7 bases match TRBD1. There are 14 residues in the CDR3. Germline values: CDR1 ENHRY, CDR2 SYGVKD. V lost 8 bases, J lost 1 base, and 8 bases stayed unmatched. This CDR3 reads CAIGAPGQSYEQYF. The CDR3 DNA follows: TGTGCCATCGGGGCTCCGGGACAGTCCTACGAGCAGTACTTC.

This clonotype was found a few times. The chain recombines TRBV7-9 with TRBJ2-1, with 12 bases lining up with TRBD1. The CDR3 sequence is 17 residues long. Germline V gives CDR1 SEHNR, CDR2 FQNEAQ (reference sequence). The V and J ends lost 2 bases and 8 bases, in that order; junction bases with no gene match: 10. CDR3 coding DNA: TGTGCCAGCAGCTTATCTACGGGACAGGGGGCAGCGTATGAGCAGTTCTTC. Its protein product is CASSLSTGQGAAYEQFF.

The chain is built from TRBV28 and TRBJ2-1; maybe TRBD1 (5 bases). Germline V lookup: CDR1 MDHEN, CDR2 SYDVKM. The CDR3 is 18 amino acids. Trimming pared 3 bases from V and 3 bases from J, leaving 21 bases between. Written as DNA, the CDR3 is TGTGCCAGCAGTTTTTCACCCGTGGGGCCCAACAACTACAATGAGCAGTTCTTC. Protein: CASSFSPVGPNNYNEQFF.

The sample holds a few counts of this clonotype. The chain links TRBV2 to TRBJ1-2; D is undetermined. The CDR3 contains 11 residues. The V gene lost 7 bases and the J gene lost 3 bases, with 6 bases spanning the gap. From germline, CDR1 is SNHLY and CDR2 FYNNEI. CDR3 loop: CASKSDYGYTF. Written as DNA, the CDR3 is TGTGCCAGCAAATCGGACTATGGCTACACCTTC.

This clonotype was seen more than once but under ten times. This sequence joins TRBV6-1 and TRBJ1-4; no definite D call. The V gene's germline CDR1 is MNHNS and CDR2 SASEGT. The V end lost 7 bases, the J end lost 7 bases, and 7 bases lay between the germline ends. The CDR3 covers 11 residues. Here the CDR3 DNA reads TGTGCCAGCACCCTGGGTGAAAAACTGTTTTTT. Residues: CASTLGEKLFF.

The chain uses TRBV7-2 and TRBJ1-2; D gene ambiguous. V lost 1 base, J lost 1 base, and 10 bases lay in between. Germline V lookup: CDR1 SGHTA, CDR2 FQGNSA. There are 15 residues in the CDR3. The CDR3 is CASSLGVAVNYGYTF. Written as DNA, the CDR3 is TGTGCCAGCAGCTTAGGTGTGGCGGTTAACTATGGCTACACCTTC.

In this sample, this clonotype turned up many times. The chain couples TRBV6-2 or TRBV6-3 to TRBJ2-7; D might be TRBD2 (7 bases). Trimming took off 6 bases at V and 5 bases at J, with 17 bases between the two ends. Per the germline V gene, CDR1 is MNHEY and CDR2 is SVGEGT. The CDR3 spans 14 residues. DNA of the CDR3: TGTGCCAGCAGGAGCGGGACACCGAGCGACGAGCAGTACTTC. Its translation: CASRSGTPSDEQYF.

This clonotype came up once. The rearrangement joins TRBV19 to TRBJ2-1; 7 bases fit TRBD1. The V and J ends lost 5 bases and 9 bases, in that order; junction bases with no gene match: 10. Germline CDR1 and CDR2: LNHDA and SQIVND (reference sequence). This CDR3 contains 14 residues. DNA of the CDR3: TGTGCCAGTAGTCTGAGGGGGCCATATAGTGAGCAGTTCTTC. Translation: CASSLRGPYSEQFF.

This chain joins TRBV4-3 and TRBJ2-5; maybe TRBD2 (5 bases). The V end lost 0 bases, the J end lost 5 bases, and 7 bases lay between the germline ends. CDR1 LGHNA and CDR2 YSLEER come from the germline V gene. There are 13 residues in the CDR3. In nucleotides, the CDR3 is TGCGCCAGCAGCCAAGAGAGGGATGAGACCCAGTACTTC. Protein: CASSQERDETQYF.

There are many counts of this clonotype. The V gene is TRBV18, the J gene TRBJ1-1, with D possibly being TRBD1 (6 bases). V was clipped by 1 base and J by 10 bases, with 16 bases between them. CDR3 size: 14 residues. The V gene's germline CDR1 is KGHSH and CDR2 LQKENI. CDR3 sequence (DNA): TGTGCCAGCTCACCACTTGGGGGCACGACCTCAGCTTTCTTT. It specifies CASSPLGGTTSAFF.

The chain employs TRBV4-1 and TRBJ2-3, with D uncertain. V was trimmed by 1 base and J by 5 bases, leaving 4 bases between them. CDR1 and CDR2 from the germline V gene are MGHRA and YSYEKL. The CDR3 is 12 amino acids. The CDR3 bases are TGCGCCAGCAGCCAAGTAAGAGATACGCAGTATTTT. This encodes CASSQVRDTQYF.

This clonotype was counted between two and nine times. The V call is TRBV12-3 or TRBV12-4, the J call TRBJ2-2; TRBD2 matches at 10 bases. The CDR3 spans 16 residues. Trimming removed 3 bases from V and 4 bases from J; junction bases left unmatched: 5. DNA for the CDR3: TGTGCCAGCAGTTTTCGCGGACTAGCGGCCACCGGGGAGCTGTTTTTT. Encoded protein: CASSFRGLAATGELFF.

This clonotype has ten or more counts. The V gene is TRBV7-7, the J gene TRBJ2-2; perhaps TRBD1 as D (6 bases). Per germline, CDR1 SSHAT and CDR2 FNYEAQ (reference sequence). V was shortened by 5 bases and J by 2 bases, with 12 bases between the two germline ends. The length of the CDR3 is 15 residues. The CDR3 bases are TGTGCCAGCAGCCCCCGGGACACTAACACCGGGGAGCTGTTTTTT. Encoded protein: CASSPRDTNTGELFF. The whole variable domain, remainder taken from reference TRBV7-7 and TRBJ2-2, is GAGVSQSPRYKVTKRGQDVTLRCDPISSHATLYWYQQALGQGPEFLTYFNYEAQPDKSGLPSDRFSAERPEGSISTLTIQRTEQRDSAMYRCASSPRDTNTGELFFGEGSRLTVL.

V and J are TRBV4-1 and TRBJ1-3; TRBD1 is a possible D gene (6 bases). V shed 2 bases and J shed 1 base, with 9 bases lying between them. This CDR3 has 15 amino acids. Germline CDR1 is MGHRA and CDR2 is YSYEKL. The CDR3 sequence is CASSQHQGSGNTIYF. The CDR3 bases are TGCGCCAGCAGCCAACATCAGGGGTCTGGAAACACCATATATTTT.

This clonotype was picked up many times. The chain links TRBV19 to TRBJ1-2; D ambiguous. The V gene's germline CDR1 is LNHDA and CDR2 SQIVND (reference sequence). This CDR3 has 14 residues. Trimming cost V 3 bases and J 9 bases, with 17 bases left between them. CDR3 coding DNA: TGTGCCAGTAGTATTTCGTCGTTACCGAGGAGCTACACCTTC. Translation: CASSISSLPRSYTF.

This clonotype was seen a few times. The chain employs TRBV18 and TRBJ1-2; D might be TRBD1 (5 bases). CDR1 is KGHSH and CDR2 is LQKENI in the germline V gene. V was cut by 1 base and J by 4 bases, with 10 bases left in between. CDR3 length: 14 amino acids. The CDR3 nucleotides are TGTGCCAGCTCACCACAGGGGAACCTCTATGGCTACACCTTC. As protein: CASSPQGNLYGYTF.

This sequence joins TRBV5-1 and TRBJ1-1, with D maybe TRBD1 (6 bases). Germline assignment: CDR1 SGHRS and CDR2 YFSETQ. This CDR3 spans 17 amino acids. V lost 7 bases and J 5 bases, leaving 27 bases between the germline ends. The CDR3 here is CASGSREGGAVGTEAFF. In nucleotides, the CDR3 is TGCGCCAGCGGCTCACGAGAGGGGGGCGCGGTGGGGACTGAAGCTTTCTTT.